This T cell receptor (beta chain) was captured in a study of CXCR3-negative and CXCR3-positive naive CD8 T cells (dated by TCRdb to about 2019). General notes on the study: Approximately 130 million TRB reads were obtained in total, roughly 1.5 +/- 0.3 million reads per library. Diversity and physicochemical repertoire analyses were performed on around twelve donors pooled from two independent experiments. For the TRBV-TRBJ cluster analysis, the naive subsets came from about 5 donors, while the memory cells came from 3 donors.

For every CD8+ T cell subset, over 250,000 cells were flow-sorted straight into RLT lysis buffer, and each subset was sorted in triplicate. Naive CD8+ T cells were defined stringently as CD45RO-CCR7+CD27+CD95- to exclude memory contaminants. Standard density gradient centrifugation was used to isolate peripheral blood mononuclear cells from buffy coats. A FACSAria III was used to flow-sort naive CXCR3-negative and CXCR3-positive CD8+ T cells. An RNeasy Mini Kit was used to extract total RNA from the sorted cells. Taken from the germline V gene, the CDR1 and CDR2 loops are WSHSY and SAAADI. The CDR3 spans 13 residues, from the cysteine through the phenylalanine. A DNA sequence was not provided. Concerning this clonotype itself: Its binding antigen is unknown.

Broader findings and caveats from the paper: Because CXCR3 expression was partially decreased after cryopreservation, freshly isolated PBMCs were used for most assays. Within the same donor, TRBV-TRBJ usage looked similar between naive CXCR3-negative and CXCR3-positive cells, but memory cells had distinct patterns. Compared with CXCR3-negative naive cells, CXCR3-positive naive cells had TRB CDR3s with higher hydrophobicity (lower Kidera factor 4), lower energy, and higher strength and volume indices. Surface CD5, linked to self-reactivity in mice, was comparable between naive subsets; TCR interaction strength was therefore also inferred from TRB CDR3 physicochemical properties. Both naive subsets had comparably high repertoire diversity, while memory CD8+ T cells had much lower repertoire diversity.

TCRdb shows the sequencer as NextSeq 550. The Human TCR Profiling Kit (MiLaboratory) was used to prepare UMI-labeled 5' RACE TRB cDNA libraries. The full amount of extracted RNA was used for cDNA synthesis, and the full amount of resulting cDNA was used for PCR amplification. The libraries were made side by side, with each library going through the same number of PCR cycles. In the original analysis: About 53,000 +/- 9,400 unique UMI-labeled TRB cDNA molecules per library were extracted with MIGEC and MiXCR, with at least two reads per UMI required. An average of roughly 40,000 +/- 10,000 functional in-frame TRB CDR3 nucleotide clonotypes without stop codons was found per library. After each sample was downsampled to 5000 UMI-labeled TRB molecules, VDJtools was used to calculate diversity metrics such as normalized Shannon-Wiener and Chao1. VDJtools was used to calculate clonotype-size-weighted physicochemical properties of the central five CDR3 residues, namely interaction energy, strength, volume and Kidera factor 4. TCRdb reprocessed the public reads and reports one entry per CDR3 protein sequence, without DNA. The V and J calls follow TCRdb's processing rather than the paper's. This sample's clone table shows roughly 99,000 distinct CDR3 sequences. Around 1% of the sample rests with the top ten.

The sequenced material came from naive CXCR3+ CD8+ T cells from blood. The cell subset or site label here, explained by the study, means: CD45RO-CCR7+CD27+CD95- naive CD8+ T cells expressing CXCR3 (TNR3+). The receptor chain draws on TRBV10-2 and TRBJ2-1; TCRdb picks TRBD1, but there is no DNA to check that call. The source is a human donor in good health. Some clones in this sample may be carry-over from other donors' samples. This receptor carries the CDR3 CASRGGDYNEQFF.